This T cell receptor beta chain emerged from a study of graft-versus-host responses after intestinal transplantation. Points from the study as a whole: Some patients had graft-donor T cell macrochimerism, and their allografts showed high graft-versus-host to host-versus-graft clonal ratios.

Remarks on this clone: Its antigen is undetermined.

Data came from immunoSEQ multiplex PCR; TCRdb stores just in-frame clones and leaves some out. The table shows tens of thousands of clones, with about 95% occurring only once. V was pared by 3 bases and J by 4 bases, with 10 bases between. This CDR3 comprises 13 residues. Per the germline V gene, CDR1 is SGHDN and CDR2 is FVKESK. The TCR comes from a human patient who received an intestinal transplant, so some T cells may come from the graft donor. Sequenced here: PBMCs, sampled approximately 360 days after intestinal transplant. The chain couples TRBV14 to TRBJ2-7; D not resolved. The CDR3 nucleotides read TGTGCCAGCAGCCAGCGAGGTAGTTACGAGCAGTACTTC. Its protein is CASSQRGSYEQYF.